The 3 T cell receptor beta chains below were found in one sample sequenced in a study of T cells expressing NK-cell markers. TCRdb reprocessed the 5' RACE reads; each CDR3 protein has one entry and no DNA is given. The ten top clones account for approximately 3.6%, within a sample of around 550,000 distinct CDR3 sequences. The sample was blood T cells: a sorted CD56 or NKG2C T cell subset, CD4+ or CD8+ T cells, or bulk PBMC T cells (not recorded which). Receptors were obtained from a man between 18 and 29 years old in good health.

The rearrangement uses TRBV7-8 and TRBJ1-6. This CDR3 has 16 residues. From germline, CDR1 is SGHVS and CDR2 FQNEAQ. Here the CDR3 reads CASSLALRGSDSPLHF.

J is TRBJ2-5 and V is TRBV3-1; TCRdb reports TRBD1, a call that lacks DNA to check it against. The length of the CDR3 is 15 residues. CDR1 is LGHDT, CDR2 YNNKEL, per germline (reference sequence). CDR3 sequence: CASSQIQGGYETQYF.

This chain connects TRBV5-1 to TRBJ2-2; TCRdb lists TRBD2, though no DNA is available to test this call. This CDR3 has 16 amino acids. Germline CDR1 SGHRS, CDR2 YFSETQ. The CDR3 here is CASSMTSGRLTGELFF.